What follows is one TCR beta chain and its context. The sample is drawn from a study of blood T cell repertoires in COVID-19. This CDR3 has 17 amino acids. In germline, CDR1 is SGDLS, CDR2 YYNGEE. V lost 3 bases, J lost 0 bases, and 9 bases stayed unmatched. Original analysis: Amplified reference gene primers provided the basis for estimating nucleated cell counts. The data were produced by immunoSEQ multiplex PCR, yet TCRdb's version contains in-frame clones alone and is incomplete. The DNA was the basis for D and trimming; V, J and clone size are from that table. The sample holds a few hundred thousand clones, 87% seen once. Participants were placed into cohorts based on the clinical history they reported. Donors in Cohort 3 counted as recovered after two negative PCRs, clearance, or symptom resolution.

The material sequenced was PBMCs or T cells enriched from blood (not recorded which). The V gene is TRBV9, the J gene TRBJ2-1, with 7 positions matching TRBD2. The TCR originated in a woman under 30 who had recovered from COVID-19. CDR3 region: CASSAPPAGSSYNEQFF. CDR3 DNA: TGTGCCAGCAGCGCCCCCCCAGCGGGGAGCTCCTACAATGAGCAGTTCTTC.